The rows below give T cell receptor beta chains drawn from one sample of a study of shared T cell receptors in the human thymus. The protocol was immunoSEQ multiplex PCR, while the TCRdb copy is restricted to in-frame clones and leaves out a portion. The sample holds about 710,000 clones; around 87% are singletons and the top ten take roughly 0.0089%. In addition, the sample was reused for a study of human thymus T cells.

The sample was thymocytes. The receptors come from a boy under two years old with a congenital heart defect. Each CDR3 is given with its conserved first and last residue. A D gene is named only where the DNA matches it firmly. Clone size is given for some rows only: seen once, a few or many times, or a class if the clone is expanded.

V gene: TRBV11-2
clone size: .
D gene: TRBD1
J gene: TRBJ2-7
CDR3 protein: CASSSGQGREQYF
CDR3 DNA: TGTGCCAGCAGCTCGGGACAGGGGAGGGAGCAGTACTTC

V gene: TRBV5-1
clone size: .
D gene: .
J gene: TRBJ2-7
CDR3 protein: CASSLSQRYYEQYF
CDR3 DNA: TGCGCCAGCAGCTTGTCACAGAGATACTACGAGCAGTACTTC

V gene: TRBV5-8
clone size: .
D gene: .
J gene: TRBJ2-5
CDR3 protein: CASSLLLQDQETQYF
CDR3 DNA: TGTGCCAGCAGCTTATTACTTCAGGATCAAGAGACCCAGTACTTC

V gene: TRBV6-1
clone size: .
D gene: .
J gene: TRBJ1-5
CDR3 protein: CASSEEEQGFQPQHF
CDR3 DNA: TGTGCCAGCAGTGAAGAGGAACAGGGTTTTCAGCCCCAGCATTTT

V gene: TRBV11-2
clone size: once
D gene: .
J gene: TRBJ2-7
CDR3 protein: CASSLDPSAYEQYF
CDR3 DNA: TGTGCCAGCAGCTTAGATCCGTCGGCCTACGAGCAGTACTTC

V gene: TRBV4-3
clone size: .
D gene: .
J gene: TRBJ2-7
CDR3 protein: CASSLGTPKHYEQYF
CDR3 DNA: TGCGCCAGCAGCTTAGGGACTCCGAAGCATTACGAGCAGTACTTC

V gene: TRBV7-9
clone size: .
D gene: .
J gene: TRBJ1-2
CDR3 protein: CASSYVGDTETAYGYTF
CDR3 DNA: TGTGCCAGCAGCTACGTGGGTGATACCGAGACAGCCTATGGCTACACCTTC

V gene: TRBV7-9
clone size: .
D gene: .
J gene: TRBJ1-2
CDR3 protein: CASSYPGSPGVANYGYTF
CDR3 DNA: TGTGCCAGCAGCTATCCCGGGTCCCCCGGGGTAGCTAACTATGGCTACACCTTC

V gene: TRBV27
clone size: .
D gene: .
J gene: TRBJ2-2
CDR3 protein: CASAGLVGEGGELFF
CDR3 DNA: TGTGCCAGCGCCGGGTTGGTAGGGGAAGGCGGGGAGCTGTTTTTT

V gene: TRBV5-6
clone size: .
D gene: .
J gene: TRBJ2-7
CDR3 protein: CASSFRSSGADYEQYF
CDR3 DNA: TGTGCCAGCAGCTTTAGATCTTCAGGGGCGGACTACGAGCAGTACTTC

V gene: TRBV5-1
clone size: .
D gene: .
J gene: TRBJ1-1
CDR3 protein: CASSFGASNTEAFF
CDR3 DNA: TGCGCCAGCAGCTTCGGTGCGTCTAACACTGAAGCTTTCTTT

V gene: TRBV19
clone size: .
D gene: TRBD2
J gene: TRBJ2-3
CDR3 protein: CASSIASGRTDTQYF
CDR3 DNA: TGTGCCAGTAGTATAGCTAGCGGGCGCACAGATACGCAGTATTTT

V gene: TRBV4-3
clone size: .
D gene: .
J gene: TRBJ2-1
CDR3 protein: CASSQGGEWENEQFF
CDR3 DNA: TGCGCCAGCAGCCAAGGTGGGGAGTGGGAGAATGAGCAGTTCTTC

V gene: TRBV25-1
clone size: .
D gene: TRBD2
J gene: TRBJ2-5
CDR3 protein: CASSDLAGGRETQYF
CDR3 DNA: TGTGCCAGCAGTGACCTAGCGGGGGGGCGCGAGACCCAGTACTTC

V gene: TRBV9
clone size: few
D gene: .
J gene: TRBJ2-1
CDR3 protein: CASSVEGRGVRNEQFF
CDR3 DNA: TGTGCCAGCAGCGTAGAGGGCAGGGGAGTGAGGAATGAGCAGTTCTTC

V gene: TRBV28
clone size: .
D gene: .
J gene: TRBJ1-5
CDR3 protein: CASSFRQSDRPQHF
CDR3 DNA: TGTGCCAGCAGTTTTCGACAGTCTGATCGGCCCCAGCATTTT

V gene: TRBV28
clone size: .
D gene: .
J gene: TRBJ1-4
CDR3 protein: CASRQQGREKLFF
CDR3 DNA: TGTGCCAGCAGACAACAGGGAAGGGAAAAACTGTTTTTT

V gene: TRBV13
clone size: .
D gene: .
J gene: TRBJ2-3
CDR3 protein: CASSLGLGGRLTDTQYF
CDR3 DNA: TGTGCCAGCAGCTTAGGCCTCGGGGGGCGCCTCACAGATACGCAGTATTTT

V gene: TRBV12-5
clone size: .
D gene: TRBD1
J gene: TRBJ2-7
CDR3 protein: CASGPLQGAQRSDEQYF
CDR3 DNA: TGTGCTAGTGGTCCCCTACAGGGGGCGCAAAGAAGCGACGAGCAGTACTTC

V gene: TRBV30
clone size: .
D gene: TRBD2
J gene: TRBJ2-7
CDR3 protein: CAWMGTSNLKQYF
CDR3 DNA: TGTGCCTGGATGGGGACTAGTAATCTTAAGCAGTACTTC

V gene: TRBV14
clone size: .
D gene: .
J gene: TRBJ2-2
CDR3 protein: CASSQGPSPINTGELFF
CDR3 DNA: TGTGCCAGCAGCCAAGGTCCTAGCCCAATCAACACCGGGGAGCTGTTTTTT

V gene: TRBV27
clone size: .
D gene: TRBD1
J gene: TRBJ1-1
CDR3 protein: CASSLSGQGPTEAFF
CDR3 DNA: TGTGCCAGCAGTTTATCGGGACAGGGGCCCACTGAAGCTTTCTTT

V gene: TRBV2
clone size: once
D gene: TRBD1
J gene: TRBJ1-5
CDR3 protein: CASNQDRDNQPQHF
CDR3 DNA: TGTGCCAGCAATCAAGACAGGGACAATCAGCCCCAGCATTTT

V gene: TRBV11-2
clone size: .
D gene: .
J gene: TRBJ1-1
CDR3 protein: CASSPPHRVDGTEAFF
CDR3 DNA: TGTGCCAGCAGCCCCCCCCACCGGGTCGATGGCACTGAAGCTTTCTTT

V gene: TRBV19
clone size: .
D gene: .
J gene: TRBJ1-1
CDR3 protein: CASSAIGGIIMNTEAFF
CDR3 DNA: TGTGCCAGTAGTGCCATCGGAGGGATCATAATGAACACTGAAGCTTTCTTT

V gene: TRBV27
clone size: once
D gene: .
J gene: TRBJ2-3
CDR3 protein: CASSLSKRFRLIADTQYF
CDR3 DNA: TGTGCCAGCAGTTTATCGAAGCGGTTTCGATTAATCGCAGATACGCAGTATTTT

V gene: TRBV14
clone size: .
D gene: TRBD1
J gene: TRBJ1-1
CDR3 protein: CASSQERTGPHTEAFF
CDR3 DNA: TGTGCCAGCAGCCAAGAACGGACAGGACCTCACACTGAAGCTTTCTTT

V gene: TRBV4-3
clone size: .
D gene: TRBD2
J gene: TRBJ2-1
CDR3 protein: CASSQGSGGDNEQFF
CDR3 DNA: TGCGCCAGCAGCCAAGGGAGCGGGGGGGACAATGAGCAGTTCTTC

V gene: TRBV11-2
clone size: .
D gene: TRBD1
J gene: TRBJ1-3
CDR3 protein: CASSPKRDRHCNDF
CDR3 DNA: TGTGCCAGCAGCCCGAAGCGGGACAGGCACTGTAACGATTTT

V gene: TRBV6-6
clone size: .
D gene: TRBD2
J gene: TRBJ2-3
CDR3 protein: CASSILAGVITDTQYF
CDR3 DNA: TGTGCCAGCAGCATTCTAGCGGGGGTCATCACAGATACGCAGTATTTT

V gene: TRBV11-2
clone size: .
D gene: TRBD1
J gene: TRBJ2-1
CDR3 protein: CASSHTGVSYNEQFF
CDR3 DNA: TGTGCCAGCAGCCATACAGGGGTTTCCTACAATGAGCAGTTCTTC

V gene: TRBV5-4
clone size: .
D gene: TRBD2
J gene: TRBJ2-1
CDR3 protein: CASSLGEESGRNEQFF
CDR3 DNA: TGTGCCAGCAGCTTGGGGGAAGAGAGCGGGAGGAATGAGCAGTTCTTC

V gene: TRBV29-1
clone size: .
D gene: TRBD2
J gene: TRBJ2-1
CDR3 protein: CSVSLAVSYNEQFF
CDR3 DNA: TGCAGCGTTTCACTAGCGGTAAGCTACAATGAGCAGTTCTTC

V gene: TRBV29-1
clone size: .
D gene: TRBD2
J gene: TRBJ2-3
CDR3 protein: CSVEDLIGLAGGVTDTQYF
CDR3 DNA: TGCAGCGTTGAAGATCTTATAGGGCTAGCGGGGGGGGTCACAGATACGCAGTATTTT

V gene: TRBV4-1
clone size: .
D gene: .
J gene: TRBJ1-2
CDR3 protein: CASSQDLHWALGYTF
CDR3 DNA: TGCGCCAGCAGCCAAGATCTGCACTGGGCCCTCGGCTACACCTTC

V gene: TRBV12-5
clone size: .
D gene: .
J gene: TRBJ2-7
CDR3 protein: CASGLVRNGRAYEQYF
CDR3 DNA: TGTGCTAGTGGTTTGGTAAGAAACGGGAGAGCCTACGAGCAGTACTTC

V gene: TRBV7-3
clone size: .
D gene: TRBD1
J gene: TRBJ1-5
CDR3 protein: CASSLTPPTGANQPQHF
CDR3 DNA: TGTGCCAGCAGCTTAACCCCCCCTACAGGGGCCAATCAGCCCCAGCATTTT

V gene: TRBV14
clone size: .
D gene: .
J gene: TRBJ2-3
CDR3 protein: CASSQEGGDEPPCTDTQYF
CDR3 DNA: TGTGCCAGCAGCCAAGAGGGAGGAGACGAGCCCCCTTGCACAGATACGCAGTATTTT

V gene: TRBV7-3
clone size: .
D gene: TRBD1
J gene: TRBJ2-2
CDR3 protein: CASSSDRGRTGELFF
CDR3 DNA: TGTGCCAGCAGCTCCGACAGGGGGCGAACCGGGGAGCTGTTTTTT

V gene: TRBV27
clone size: .
D gene: .
J gene: TRBJ1-2
CDR3 protein: CASSLAGNYGYTF
CDR3 DNA: TGTGCCAGCAGTTTGGCGGGAAACTATGGCTACACCTTC

V gene: TRBV9
clone size: .
D gene: TRBD1
J gene: TRBJ2-5
CDR3 protein: CASSGRDSNEETQYF
CDR3 DNA: TGTGCCAGCAGCGGCCGGGACAGCAATGAAGAGACCCAGTACTTC

V gene: TRBV5-1
clone size: .
D gene: .
J gene: TRBJ2-5
CDR3 protein: CASSSGTSRDPETQYF
CDR3 DNA: TGCGCCAGCAGCTCCGGTACTAGCCGGGATCCAGAGACCCAGTACTTC

V gene: TRBV5-6
clone size: .
D gene: .
J gene: TRBJ1-5
CDR3 protein: CASSLFQQGEDQPQHF
CDR3 DNA: TGTGCCAGCAGCTTATTCCAGCAGGGCGAGGATCAGCCCCAGCATTTT

V gene: TRBV4-3
clone size: .
D gene: TRBD2
J gene: TRBJ2-7
CDR3 protein: CAKSDGGETLGQYF
CDR3 DNA: TGCGCCAAATCGGACGGGGGGGAGACCCTAGGGCAGTACTTC

V gene: TRBV7-9
clone size: .
D gene: .
J gene: TRBJ1-5
CDR3 protein: CASSLTGLQPQHF
CDR3 DNA: TGTGCCAGCAGCCTCACGGGACTTCAGCCCCAGCATTTT

V gene: TRBV11-2
clone size: .
D gene: .
J gene: TRBJ1-5
CDR3 protein: CASSLQGKGQPQHF
CDR3 DNA: TGTGCCAGCAGCTTACAGGGGAAAGGTCAGCCCCAGCATTTT

V gene: TRBV6-5
clone size: .
D gene: TRBD1
J gene: TRBJ2-7
CDR3 protein: CASSSEDRDFNEQYF
CDR3 DNA: TGTGCCAGCAGTTCCGAGGACAGGGATTTCAACGAGCAGTACTTC

V gene: TRBV19
clone size: .
D gene: TRBD2
J gene: TRBJ2-7
CDR3 protein: CASNVWGLAGLSAYEQYF
CDR3 DNA: TGTGCCAGTAACGTTTGGGGACTAGCGGGACTGTCGGCCTACGAGCAGTACTTC

V gene: TRBV7-3
clone size: .
D gene: TRBD2
J gene: TRBJ2-1
CDR3 protein: CASSPRLRGAMNEQFF
CDR3 DNA: TGTGCCAGCAGCCCCCGATTGCGGGGGGCAATGAATGAGCAGTTCTTC

V gene: TRBV27
clone size: .
D gene: .
J gene: TRBJ2-1
CDR3 protein: CASSHGTQQFF
CDR3 DNA: TGTGCCAGCAGTCACGGGACTCAGCAGTTCTTC